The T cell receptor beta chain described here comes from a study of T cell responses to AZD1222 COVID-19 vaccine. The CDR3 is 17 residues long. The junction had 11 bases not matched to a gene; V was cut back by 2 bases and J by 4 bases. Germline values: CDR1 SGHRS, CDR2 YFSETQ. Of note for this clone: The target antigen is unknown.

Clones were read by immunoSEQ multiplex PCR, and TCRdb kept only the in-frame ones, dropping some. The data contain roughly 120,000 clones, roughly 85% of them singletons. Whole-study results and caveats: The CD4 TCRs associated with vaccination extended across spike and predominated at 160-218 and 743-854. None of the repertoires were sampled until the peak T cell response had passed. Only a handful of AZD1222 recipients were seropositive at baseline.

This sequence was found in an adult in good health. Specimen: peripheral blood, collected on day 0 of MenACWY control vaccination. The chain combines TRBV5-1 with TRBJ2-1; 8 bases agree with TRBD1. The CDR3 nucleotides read TGCGCCAGCAGCTTTACGACGGCTTGGACAGGGTACAATGAGCAGTTCTTC. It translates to CASSFTTAWTGYNEQFF.